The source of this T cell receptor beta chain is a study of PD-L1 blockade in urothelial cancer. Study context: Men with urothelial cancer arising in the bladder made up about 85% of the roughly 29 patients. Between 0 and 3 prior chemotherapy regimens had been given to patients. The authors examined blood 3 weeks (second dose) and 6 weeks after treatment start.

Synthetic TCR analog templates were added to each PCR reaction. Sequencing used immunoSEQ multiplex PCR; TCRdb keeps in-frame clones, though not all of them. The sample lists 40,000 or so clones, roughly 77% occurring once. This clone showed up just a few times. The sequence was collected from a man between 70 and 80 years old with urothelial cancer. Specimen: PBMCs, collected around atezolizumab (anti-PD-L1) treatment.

The CDR3 coding sequence is TGTGCCAGCAGTTTGAGGGGGGGCGGAGGAGTGAGGGAGCAGTACTTC. As protein: CASSLRGGGGVREQYF. The chain uses TRBV27 and TRBJ2-7; D is possibly TRBD2 (7 bases). Germline V gives CDR1 MNHEY, CDR2 SMNVEV (reference sequence). The CDR3 is made up of 16 amino acids. Trimming cost V 3 bases and J 7 bases, with 22 bases left between them.